Listed below are T cell receptor beta chains from one sample, sequenced in a study of monozygotic twins with inflammatory bowel disease. TCRdb derives one entry per CDR3 protein from the 5' RACE reads, leaving out DNA. The listing contains around 380,000 distinct CDR3 sequences. The sample consisted of blood. The receptor source for this set is a human donor with ulcerative colitis or Crohn's disease, or a healthy co-twin of an affected twin (not recorded which). The CDR3 runs from the conserved cysteine through the conserved F or W. The order of the fields is CDR3 protein, V gene, J gene.

CSATLMGGRITDTQYF	TRBV20-1	TRBJ2-3
CASSTGHYATNEKLFF	TRBV11-2	TRBJ1-4
CSVRQGGENTEAFF	TRBV29-1	TRBJ1-1
CAGQGGNEQFF	TRBV7-9	TRBJ2-1
CASSPGGGQFF	TRBV12-3/TRBV12-4	TRBJ2-1
CASSYGPAIRGETQYF	TRBV6-2/TRBV6-3	TRBJ2-5
CSAGPRYPYGYTF	TRBV20-1	TRBJ1-2
CASSTVHRGWRETQYF	TRBV5-5	TRBJ2-5
CASTPGHLNEQFF	TRBV5-1	TRBJ2-1
CASRRGGSNTEAFF	TRBV28	TRBJ1-1
CASSARGRNYGYTF	TRBV7-9	TRBJ1-2
CASSLTQKFEQETQYF	TRBV27	TRBJ2-5
CASSSSLDGRVAKNIQYF	TRBV5-1	TRBJ2-4
CASSLYQGKGYNEQFF	TRBV5-1	TRBJ2-1
CASSQEPQSNYGYTF	TRBV4-1	TRBJ1-2
CASSLSRQGRENEQFF	TRBV11-2	TRBJ2-1